Below, 18 T cell receptor beta chains from the same sample are listed, as sequenced in a study of T-cell memory formation after mild COVID-19. TCRdb re-derived calls from the 5' RACE reads in MiXCR, one entry per CDR3 protein. The table includes around 140,000 distinct CDR3 sequences, around 21% detected once. The sequencing sample was made of PBMCs or a T cell subset sorted from them (not recorded which). The receptors derive from an adult woman who had mild COVID-19 (a few samples of this study predate the infection). Cell type and time point are not known.

This rearrangement joins TRBV11-3 to TRBJ2-1; 7 bases are shared with TRBD2. The CDR3 sequence is 13 residues long. The germline CDR1 and CDR2 sequences are SGHNT and YENEEA. V lost 5 bases to trimming and J lost 8 bases; unmatched junction nucleotides: 6. CDR3 bases: TGTGCCAGCAGCCGGGGGGAGCTACATGAGCAGTTCTTC. As protein: CASSRGELHEQFF.

This clonotype was counted only a few times. The rearrangement joins TRBV12-3 or TRBV12-4 to TRBJ2-1, with TRBD2 matching over 10 bases. The CDR3 runs to 17 residues. V trimming: 2 bases; J trimming: 10 bases; junction bases outside the gene matches: 14. This CDR3 is CASSLRVLAGGRVEQFF. The DNA for the CDR3 is TGTGCCAGCAGTTTACGGGTATTAGCGGGGGGCCGAGTGGAGCAGTTCTTC.

The chain links TRBV30 to TRBJ1-1; D remains ambiguous. This CDR3 is built from 14 residues. V was shortened by 0 bases and J by 3 bases, with 11 bases between the two germline ends. In germline, CDR1 is GTSNPN, CDR2 SVGIG (reference sequence). CDR3 sequence (DNA): TGTGCCTGGAGTGTAGGGCAGATATACACTGAAGCTTTCTTT. Protein product: CAWSVGQIYTEAFF.

Only a few counts were recorded for this clonotype. This chain links TRBV3-1 with TRBJ2-4; 12 nucleotides align to TRBD2. J lost 9 bases, V lost 3 bases, and 9 bases had no gene match. Germline CDR1 is LGHDT and CDR2 is YNNKEL (reference sequence). The CDR3 runs to 16 residues. This CDR3 is CASSHPTSGGRGIQYF. DNA of the CDR3: TGTGCCAGCAGCCACCCGACTAGCGGGGGCCGAGGCATTCAGTACTTC.

This clonotype was picked up a small number of times. The V call is TRBV7-2, the J call TRBJ2-7; TRBD2 agrees at 9 bases. Germline assignment: CDR1 SGHTA and CDR2 FQGNSA. With V trimmed by 5 bases and J by 0 bases, 2 bases remained unmatched. This CDR3 is 14 amino acids long. In DNA form, the CDR3 reads TGTGCCAGCAGCACAGCGGGGGGCTCCTACGAGCAGTACTTC. It codes for CASSTAGGSYEQYF. Full variable domain (remainder filled in from reference TRBV7-2 and TRBJ2-7): GAGVSQSPSNKVTEKGKDVELRCDPISGHTALYWYRQSLGQGLEFLIYFQGNSAPDKSGLPSDRFSAERTGGSVSTLTIQRTQQEDSAVYLCASSTAGGSYEQYFGPGTRLTVT.

A few counts support this clonotype. The chain carries TRBV25-1 and TRBJ1-2; 7 positions agree with TRBD1. CDR1 MGHDK and CDR2 SYGVNS come from the germline V gene. J was trimmed by 7 bases and V by 4 bases; bases with no gene match: 3. The length of the CDR3 is 12 residues. The CDR3: CASSAYRGGYTF. CDR3 nucleotides: TGTGCCAGCAGTGCCTACAGGGGTGGCTACACCTTC.

This clonotype was counted only a few times. The chain employs TRBV10-3 and TRBJ2-3; possible D gene TRBD2, 5 bases. Per the germline V gene, CDR1 is ENHRY and CDR2 is SYGVKD. The CDR3 runs 13 residues. V gave up 7 bases and J gave up 2 bases, with 10 bases separating them. CDR3 sequence (DNA): TGTGCCATCACCGGGGTTCTCACAGATACGCAGTATTTT. It yields the protein CAITGVLTDTQYF.

The J gene is TRBJ1-1, the V gene TRBV5-1, with D unresolved. The CDR3 runs to 14 residues. Between the trimmed V and J ends, which lost 1 base and 3 bases, there was a span of 10 bases. Germline values: CDR1 SGHRS, CDR2 YFSETQ. Here the CDR3 reads CASSLPDTYTEAFF. The CDR3 DNA reads as TGCGCCAGCAGCTTGCCCGATACATACACTGAAGCTTTCTTT.

The gene calls are TRBV12-3 or TRBV12-4 and TRBJ2-2; D is unclear. The V end lost 6 bases, the J end lost 8 bases, and 10 bases lay between the germline ends. CDR3 length equals 12 residues. CDR3 sequence reads: CASRPDVGELFF. As DNA, the CDR3 is TGTGCCAGCAGGCCCGACGTAGGGGAGCTGTTTTTT.

This chain links TRBV6-2 or TRBV6-3 with TRBJ1-5, with a tentative D call TRBD1 (6 bases). The V end lost 4 bases, the J end lost 6 bases, and 13 bases lay between the germline ends. The CDR3 has 14 residues. Germline assignment: CDR1 MNHEY and CDR2 SVGEGT. The DNA for the CDR3 is TGTGCCAGCAGTTTGCGGAGGGGGGTTCAGCCCCAGCATTTT. Its protein product is CASSLRRGVQPQHF.

This clonotype was seen a handful of times. The chain uses TRBV18 and TRBJ1-5; possibly TRBD1 for D (6 bases). Trimming shortened V by 3 bases and J by 6 bases, and 9 bases separated the two germline ends. This CDR3 spans 13 amino acids. The germline gives CDR1 KGHSH, CDR2 LQKENI. The CDR3 is CASSPGGGQPQHF. CDR3 nucleotides: TGTGCCAGCTCACCGGGGGGCGGTCAGCCCCAGCATTTT.

The rearrangement uses TRBV7-6 and TRBJ1-6; perhaps TRBD1 as D (5 bases). With 4 bases removed from V and 11 bases from J, the gap between germline ends came to 18 bases. The CDR3 is 15 residues long. Germline V CDR1 and CDR2: SGHVS, FNYEAQ. The CDR3 loop is CASSSGSWDGTPLHF. DNA for the CDR3: TGTGCCAGCAGCTCGGGGAGTTGGGACGGAACACCCCTCCACTTT.

This clonotype was counted between two and nine times. The rearrangement uses TRBV29-1 and TRBJ2-3, with 9 bases matching TRBD1. The CDR3 consists of 12 residues. The V and J ends lost 7 bases and 7 bases, in that order; junction bases with no gene match: 6. CDR1 and CDR2 from the germline V gene are SQVTM and ANQGSEA. Here the CDR3 reads CSGQQGANTQYF. CDR3 sequence (DNA): TGCAGCGGCCAACAGGGGGCAAATACGCAGTATTTT.

A single count supports this clonotype. The chain is built from TRBV5-5 and TRBJ2-3; no clear D gene. The CDR3 length is 13 residues. V was shortened by 4 bases and J by 3 bases, with 9 bases between the two germline ends. Germline CDR1 SGHKS, CDR2 YYEKEE (reference sequence). CDR3 bases: TGTGCCAGCAGCAGGTCAGCGACAGATACGCAGTATTTT. Translated, it gives CASSRSATDTQYF.

This chain joins TRBV5-1 and TRBJ2-1; D is ambiguous. This CDR3 has 14 residues. Trimming removed 3 bases from V and 7 bases from J, with 14 bases in between. Looked up from germline, CDR1 is SGHRS and CDR2 is YFSETQ. CDR3 in DNA: TGCGCCAGCAGCTGGGCCCCAAATAGGAATGAGCAGTTCTTC. This encodes CASSWAPNRNEQFF. The entire variable domain, with the rest obtained from reference TRBV5-1 and TRBJ2-1, is as follows: KAGVTQTPRYLIKTRGQQVTLSCSPISGHRSVSWYQQTPGQGLQFLFEYFSETQRNKGNFPGRFSGRQFSNSRSEMNVSTLELGDSALYLCASSWAPNRNEQFFGPGTRLTVL.

The V gene is TRBV15, the J gene TRBJ2-3; D may be TRBD1 (6 bases). Germline CDR1 and CDR2: LNHNV and YYDKDF (reference sequence). Trimming removed 4 bases from V and 0 bases from J, with 14 bases in between. The CDR3 consists of 16 residues. For the CDR3, the DNA is TGTGCCACCAGCACTAACCGGGACATAAGCACAGATACGCAGTATTTT. Protein: CATSTNRDISTDTQYF.

In its sample, this clonotype was seen a few times. This chain connects TRBV7-9 to TRBJ2-1; 9 bases agree with TRBD2. Unmatched junction bases numbered 6, after V lost 5 bases and J lost 4 bases. Germline V gene data show CDR1 as SEHNR and CDR2 as FQNEAQ (reference sequence). The CDR3 contains 15 residues. The CDR3 loop is CASSPLAGGYNEQFF. CDR3 in DNA: TGTGCCAGCAGCCCCTTGGCGGGAGGGTACAATGAGCAGTTCTTC.

Concerning this clonotype: Relative to the germline gene, one junction end is altered; a read error may explain this. This chain uses TRBV7-9 with TRBJ1-2; possibly TRBD1 for D (5 bases). CDR1 and CDR2 from the germline V gene are SEHNR and FQNEAQ (reference sequence). There are 15 residues in the CDR3. The CDR3 coding sequence is TGTGCCAGCAGCCTAGCCGGGGGAGCGAACTATGGCTACACCTTC. Protein product: CASSLAGGANYGYTF. The entire variable domain, with the rest obtained from reference TRBV7-9 and TRBJ1-2, is as follows: DTGVSQNPRHKITKRGQNVTFRCDPISEHNRLYWYRQTLGQGPEFLTYFQNEAQLEKSRLLSDRFSAERPKGSFSTLEIQRTEQGDSAMYLCASSLAGGANYGYTFGSGTRLTVV.